The 25 T cell receptor beta chains reported below all come from one sample, sequenced in a study of T cell changes during pregnancy in multiple sclerosis. Sequencing used immunoSEQ multiplex PCR; TCRdb keeps in-frame clones, though not all of them. Here the sample spans over 45,000 clones, less than 95% being singletons. The sequenced sample was peripheral blood, obtained in the first trimester of pregnancy. These receptor sequences come from a female donor in good health, enrolled as a control in a pregnancy study.

The J gene is TRBJ2-7, the V gene TRBV4-1, with 7 bases matching TRBD1. The J segment lost 5 bases and the V segment lost 0 bases, leaving 13 bases of the junction unmatched. The CDR3 sequence is 17 residues long. The germline V gene has CDR1 MGHRA and CDR2 YSYEKL. The CDR3 region has the DNA TGCGCCAGCAGCCAAGATTTGGAGACAGGGACCTGGGACGAGCAGTACTTC. It specifies CASSQDLETGTWDEQYF.

The chain uses TRBV6-7 and TRBJ2-3, with 10 bases aligning to TRBD2. TRBV6-7 is marked as an open reading frame, function uncertain. Trimming cost V 6 bases and J 1 base; bases outside gene matches: 7. This CDR3 has 16 amino acids. The CDR3 sequence is CASRGGLADCTDTQYF. The CDR3 nucleotides read TGTGCCAGCAGGGGAGGACTAGCGGACTGCACAGATACGCAGTATTTT.

The rearrangement uses TRBV6-1 and TRBJ2-7, with D perhaps TRBD2 (7 bases). Trimming took 6 bases from V and 7 from J, leaving 22 bases between them. Per the germline V gene, CDR1 is MNHNS and CDR2 is SASEGT. CDR3 length equals 15 residues. CDR3 sequence (DNA): TGTGCCAGCAGCCCACATCGGGGGGCTGTGGAGGAGCAGTACTTC. This sequence encodes CASSPHRGAVEEQYF.

This chain joins TRBV30 and TRBJ2-7, with TRBD2 identical over 8 bases. The CDR3 covers 15 residues. CDR1 and CDR2 (germline): GTSNPN, SVGIG (reference sequence). V lost 2 bases, J lost 0 bases, and 6 bases stayed unmatched. The CDR3 loop is CAWSRPGTSSYEQYF. CDR3 nucleotide sequence: TGTGCCTGGAGTCGACCCGGGACTAGCTCCTACGAGCAGTACTTC. Combining the CDR3 with reference TRBV30 and TRBJ2-7 gives the whole variable domain SQTIHQWPATLVQPVGSPLSLECTVEGTSNPNLYWYRQAAGRGLQLLFYSVGIGQISSEVPQNLSASRPQDRQFILSSKKLLLSDSGFYLCAWSRPGTSSYEQYFGPGTRLTVT.

This chain connects TRBV27 to TRBJ1-1, with 7 nucleotides matching TRBD1. CDR1 and CDR2 from the germline V gene are MNHEY and SMNVEV (reference sequence). V shed 8 bases, J shed 1 base, and the junction held 7 bases outside the gene matches. The CDR3 is 14 amino acids. CDR3 residues: CASSSGTENTEAFF. The DNA for the CDR3 is TGTGCCAGCTCATCCGGGACAGAGAACACTGAAGCTTTCTTT.

V is TRBV2 and J is TRBJ1-3, with unresolved D. The V end lost 1 base, the J end lost 8 bases, and 12 bases lay between the germline ends. This CDR3 has 14 residues. The germline CDR1 and CDR2 sequences are SNHLY and FYNNEI. The CDR3 loop reads CASSEVRVSDTIYF. As DNA, the CDR3 is TGTGCCAGCAGTGAAGTGAGGGTTTCGGACACCATATATTTT.

This clone was counted a single time. J is TRBJ2-1 and V is TRBV7-9; the D gene is possibly TRBD2 (7 bases). The CDR3 spans 15 residues. CDR1 and CDR2 (germline): SEHNR, FQNEAQ (reference sequence). The germline V and J ends were trimmed by 4 bases and 6 bases, with 16 bases remaining between them. Written as DNA, the CDR3 is TGTGCCAGCAGCTATCTGACTGGGGGGGCCAATGAGCAGTTCTTC. Protein sequence: CASSYLTGGANEQFF.

The chain employs TRBV5-1 and TRBJ2-3; 13 nucleotides agree with TRBD2. Germline CDR1 SGHRS, CDR2 YFSETQ. The ends lost 4 bases at V and 7 bases at J; junction bases unmatched: 9. The CDR3 has 16 residues. The CDR3 DNA follows: TGCGCCAGCAGCCGAGAAACTAGCGGGAGGGCGTATACGCAGTATTTT. Amino acid sequence: CASSRETSGRAYTQYF.

The V gene is TRBV25-1, the J gene TRBJ1-4, with no clear D. This CDR3 contains 15 residues. The V end lost 4 bases, the J end lost 6 bases, and 15 bases lay between the germline ends. CDR1 MGHDK and CDR2 SYGVNS come from the germline V gene. The CDR3 region is CASSAPDFNDEKLFF. DNA of the CDR3: TGTGCCAGCAGTGCCCCAGACTTCAACGATGAAAAACTGTTTTTT.

This clone was seen a handful of times. The V and J genes are TRBV30 and TRBJ1-1, with a weak D call TRBD1 (6 bases). CDR3 length: 14 amino acids. With 4 bases removed from V and 1 base from J, the gap between germline ends came to 13 bases. Germline V CDR1 and CDR2: GTSNPN, SVGIG (reference sequence). CDR3 sequence: CAWTMTGRNTEAFF. CDR3 coding DNA: TGTGCCTGGACGATGACAGGTAGGAACACTGAAGCTTTCTTT.

The chain combines TRBV28 with TRBJ1-2; 7 bases match TRBD1. The trim removed 6 bases at V and 2 bases at J, leaving 3 bases unmatched. Germline-derived CDR1 and CDR2 are MDHEN and SYDVKM. The CDR3 has 13 amino acids. The chain's CDR3 is CASRTGTNYGYTF. In DNA, the CDR3 is TGTGCCAGCAGGACAGGGACCAACTATGGCTACACCTTC.

The rearrangement links TRBV2 to TRBJ1-1; TRBD1 matches 9 bases. CDR3 length: 16 residues. Germline V gene sequence: CDR1 SNHLY, CDR2 FYNNEI. V shed 6 bases and J 4 bases; nucleotides not matched to a gene: 12. The CDR3 reads CASRGDRVSGTTEAFF. The CDR3 bases are TGTGCCAGCAGGGGGGACAGGGTTAGTGGGACCACTGAAGCTTTCTTT.

J is TRBJ2-5 and V is TRBV5-1, with a weak D call TRBD1 (6 bases). The CDR3 is made up of 15 amino acids. V gave up 4 bases and J gave up 0 bases, with 13 bases separating them. Germline CDR1 is SGHRS and CDR2 is YFSETQ. CDR3 protein: CASSLSGQYQETQYF. The CDR3 DNA sequence: TGCGCCAGCAGCCTTTCTGGACAGTACCAAGAGACCCAGTACTTC. Variable domain in full (rest from reference TRBV5-1 and TRBJ2-5): KAGVTQTPRYLIKTRGQQVTLSCSPISGHRSVSWYQQTPGQGLQFLFEYFSETQRNKGNFPGRFSGRQFSNSRSEMNVSTLELGDSALYLCASSLSGQYQETQYFGPGTRLLVL.

V and J are TRBV18 and TRBJ2-5, with D perhaps TRBD2 (6 bases). Germline V CDR1 and CDR2: KGHSH, LQKENI. Deletions cut 3 bases from V and 2 bases from J, with 13 bases between. CDR3 length equals 15 residues. In nucleotides, the CDR3 is TGTGCCAGCTCACCCCCTTCTGGGAGGCAAGAGACCCAGTACTTC. Its protein product is CASSPPSGRQETQYF. Full variable domain (rest looked up from reference TRBV18 and TRBJ2-5): NAGVMQNPRHLVRRRGQEARLRCSPMKGHSHVYWYRQLPEEGLKFMVYLQKENIIDESGMPKERFSAEFPKEGPSILRIQQVVRGDSAAYFCASSPPSGRQETQYFGPGTRLLVL.

This clone was observed once. The chain carries TRBV27 and TRBJ2-7, with 10 nucleotides matching TRBD2. The CDR3 is 15 residues long. CDR1 and CDR2 from the germline V gene are MNHEY and SMNVEV (reference sequence). Trimming took 8 bases from V and 5 from J; bases not matched to a gene: 12. This chain's CDR3 is CASYPPGLAPHEQYF. The CDR3 DNA reads as TGTGCCAGCTATCCCCCGGGACTAGCGCCCCACGAGCAGTACTTC.

This rearrangement joins TRBV5-6 to TRBJ2-5; D uncertain. The V and J ends lost 4 bases and 0 bases respectively, with 13 bases between them. Germline V CDR1 and CDR2: SGHDT, YYEEEE. The CDR3 is 15 residues long. For the CDR3, the DNA is TGTGCCAGCAGCGATGAACAGCCGTACCAAGAGACCCAGTACTTC. Protein: CASSDEQPYQETQYF.

A few counts support this clone. V and J are TRBV11-1 and TRBJ2-7; D is ambiguous. Looked up from germline, CDR1 is SGHAT and CDR2 is FQDESV (reference sequence). This CDR3 comprises 12 residues. Trimming took off 2 bases at V and 3 bases at J, with 5 bases between the two ends. CDR3 DNA: TGTGCCAGCAGCTTACAGGACTACGAGCAGTACTTC. This codes for CASSLQDYEQYF.

The gene calls are TRBV19 and TRBJ2-7, with TRBD1 matching over 8 bases. The V gene end was trimmed by 6 bases and the J gene end by 2 bases; junction bases not matched to a gene: 9. The V gene's germline CDR1 is LNHDA and CDR2 SQIVND (reference sequence). CDR3 length: 15 amino acids. The CDR3 is CASSPTGTGPYEQYF. The CDR3, as DNA: TGTGCCAGTAGCCCAACCGGGACAGGACCCTACGAGCAGTACTTC.

The chain is built from TRBV2 and TRBJ2-7; D gene ambiguous. The CDR3 is made up of 13 amino acids. Trimming shortened V by 4 bases and J by 5 bases, and 12 bases separated the two germline ends. Per the germline V gene, CDR1 is SNHLY and CDR2 is FYNNEI. The CDR3 sequence is CASSALRRDEQYF. The CDR3 DNA follows: TGTGCCAGCAGTGCCTTGCGAAGAGACGAGCAGTACTTC.

The chain combines TRBV9 with TRBJ2-3; D gene ambiguous. There are 13 residues in the CDR3. Germline loops: CDR1 SGDLS, CDR2 YYNGEE. Trimming pared 0 bases from V and 2 bases from J, leaving 4 bases between. The CDR3 DNA follows: TGTGCCAGCAGCGTAGAAGCCACAGATACGCAGTATTTT. Translation: CASSVEATDTQYF.

The count of this clone is one. CDR3 region: CASSLEGVTIYF. CDR3 nucleotide sequence: TGTGCCAGCAGCTTAGAGGGGGTTACCATATATTTT. The chain carries TRBV7-9 and TRBJ1-3, with a weak D call TRBD1 (6 bases). Trimming removed 1 base at V and 10 bases at J, with 8 bases between. There are 12 residues in the CDR3. Germline-derived CDR1 and CDR2 are SEHNR and FQNEAQ (reference sequence).

DNA of the CDR3: TGTGCCAGCTCCCGGGGGGGGGCGGTCCAAGAGACCCAGTACTTC. Amino acid sequence: CASSRGGAVQETQYF. This rearrangement joins TRBV2 to TRBJ2-5; 8 bases are a match to TRBD2. The CDR3 sequence is 15 residues long. The V gene's germline CDR1 is SNHLY and CDR2 FYNNEI. J was trimmed by 1 base and V by 8 bases; bases with no gene match: 9. The whole variable domain, remainder taken from reference TRBV2 and TRBJ2-5, is EPEVTQTPSHQVTQMGQEVILRCVPISNHLYFYWYRQILGQKVEFLVSFYNNEISEKSEIFDDQFSVERPDGSNFTLKIRSTKLEDSAMYFCASSRGGAVQETQYFGPGTRLLVL.

The chain links TRBV7-3 to TRBJ1-6; 7 bases map to TRBD1. CDR1 and CDR2 from the germline V gene are SGHTA and FQGTGA. CDR3 length equals 14 residues. With V trimmed by 9 bases and J by 7 bases, 9 bases remained unmatched. CDR3 loop: CASRQGGVNSPLHF. The CDR3 DNA reads TGTGCCAGTAGACAGGGTGGCGTCAATTCACCCCTCCACTTT. Combining the CDR3 with reference TRBV7-3 and TRBJ1-6 gives the whole variable domain GAGVSQTPSNKVTEKGKYVELRCDPISGHTALYWYRQSLGQGPEFLIYFQGTGAADDSGLPNDRFFAVRPEGSVSTLKIQRTERGDSAVYLCASRQGGVNSPLHFGNGTRLTVT.

About this clone itself: A read error is likely, as this CDR3 ends without the conserved phenylalanine or tryptophan. V and J are TRBV6-1 and TRBJ2-7, with a weak D call TRBD1 (6 bases). The V gene's germline CDR1 is MNHNS and CDR2 SASEGT. With 6 bases removed from V and 5 bases from J, the gap between germline ends came to 14 bases. This CDR3 contains 13 residues. CDR3 region: CASRKNRVHEQYL. The CDR3 DNA is TGTGCCAGCAGAAAAAACAGGGTCCACGAGCAGTACCTC.

The chain joins TRBV9 to TRBJ2-3; 12 bases are shared with TRBD2. The CDR3 is 17 amino acids. J was trimmed by 2 bases and V by 0 bases; bases with no gene match: 4. Germline assignment: CDR1 SGDLS and CDR2 YYNGEE. The CDR3 DNA is TGTGCCAGCAGCGTAGGACTAGCGGGAGCTTTCACAGATACGCAGTATTTT. Amino acids: CASSVGLAGAFTDTQYF.